Sequencing of this TCR beta chain was carried out in a study of T cell responses to AZD1222 COVID-19 vaccine. Study-wide results and caveats: Nearly half of unique spike-specific TCRs reportedly avoided B.1.351 and B.1.1.7 mutated regions. Females made up more of the donors, who were largely white British, and clonal diversity may have come out too low. At 160-218 and 743-854, vaccine-associated CD4 TCRs were dominant, and they spanned spike.

Looked up from germline, CDR1 is MNHEY and CDR2 is SMNVEV (reference sequence). The CDR3 is made up of 14 amino acids. The germline V and J ends were trimmed by 1 base and 5 bases, with 10 bases remaining between them. Using immunoSEQ multiplex PCR, the repertoire was profiled, and TCRdb retains in-frame clones only, with some absent. In the table there are about 180,000 clones, 80% to 90% of which are singletons. Notes on this clone: Its matching antigen is unknown.

The origin of this receptor is an adult in good health. Sequenced here: peripheral blood, sampled on day 0 of AZD1222 vaccination. V is TRBV27 and J is TRBJ2-3, with D tentatively TRBD1 (6 bases). The CDR3 DNA reads as TGTGCCAGCAGTTTATACAGGGAAGGAGATACGCAGTATTTT. This translates into CASSLYREGDTQYF.